This T cell receptor beta chain was obtained from a study of blood T cells in healthy people across ages. The CDR3 has 20 amino acids. Unmatched junction bases numbered 19, after V lost 1 base and J lost 7 bases. From germline, CDR1 is ENHRY and CDR2 SYGVKD. This clonotype was seen only a few times. A J-beta primer mix and a sample-barcoded 5' primer were used in a second PCR of roughly 6 to 12 cycles. TCRdb analysed the 5' RACE reads with MiXCR anew, one entry per CDR3 protein. The table has under 1,100,000 distinct CDR3 sequences, almost 25% seen once; the top ten hold approximately 0.79%. Separately, the same data were catalogued under a study of T cells of mothers and their children.

V is TRBV10-3 and J is TRBJ2-1; the match to TRBD2 covers 10 bases. The material sequenced was blood. This receptor was taken from a girl between 2 and 10 years old in good health. The CDR3 region is CAISEYWLAGDLERENEQFF. In DNA, the CDR3 is TGTGCCATCAGTGAGTATTGGCTAGCGGGAGACCTCGAGCGGGAGAATGAGCAGTTCTTC.